The 12 T cell receptor beta chains in this list originate from one sample, sequenced in a study of cytomegalovirus exposure and HLA in healthy donors. In the PCR, 60 Vbeta and 13 Jbeta primers were used. Data came from immunoSEQ multiplex PCR; TCRdb stores just in-frame clones and leaves some out. The top ten clones hold under 2% of a sample with tens of thousands of clones, roughly four fifths of them seen once. Input material: PBMCs. The receptors shown here come from a woman in her twenties or thirties in good health and CMV-seronegative.

V gene TRBV5-6 combines with J gene TRBJ1-4, with TRBD1 matching 11 bases. Germline values: CDR1 SGHDT, CDR2 YYEEEE. The CDR3 covers 18 residues. V shed 0 bases, J shed 4 bases, and the junction held 8 bases outside the gene matches. The CDR3 bases are TGTGCCAGCAGCTTGGGGCCCCCGGACAGGGGGCTTAATGAAAAACTGTTTTTT. Translated: CASSLGPPDRGLNEKLFF.

The CDR3 coding sequence is TGCGCCAGTGCTACGGGGTTTGCCACAGATACGCAGTATTTT. This sequence encodes CASATGFATDTQYF. The rearrangement links TRBV10-2 to TRBJ2-3; weak D call: TRBD2 (5 bases). The germline V and J ends were trimmed by 9 bases and 2 bases, with 15 bases remaining between them. The V gene's germline CDR1 is WSHSY and CDR2 SAAADI. The CDR3 totals 14 residues.

This clone was detected once. This chain uses TRBV9 with TRBJ1-5; perhaps TRBD1 as D (5 bases). V was cut by 0 bases and J by 4 bases, with 11 bases left in between. The CDR3 has 15 amino acids. In germline, CDR1 is SGDLS, CDR2 YYNGEE. The CDR3 loop reads CASSVEGKGNQPQHF. CDR3 in DNA: TGTGCCAGCAGCGTAGAGGGAAAGGGGAATCAGCCCCAGCATTTT.

The chain links TRBV9 to TRBJ1-5, with 8 bases aligning to TRBD1. The J segment lost 7 bases and the V segment lost 1 base, leaving 4 bases of the junction unmatched. The CDR3 has 14 amino acids. Germline V gene lookup returns CDR1 SGDLS and CDR2 YYNGEE. CDR3 nucleotide sequence: TGTGCCAGCAGCGTACAGGGGGCAGGACAGCCCCAGCATTTT. Protein sequence: CASSVQGAGQPQHF.

This chain uses TRBV2 with TRBJ2-7; D unresolved. Trimming removed 6 bases from V and 3 bases from J, with 6 bases in between. Germline lookup yields CDR1 SNHLY and CDR2 FYNNEI. This CDR3 spans 11 amino acids. The DNA for the CDR3 is TGTGCCAGCAGCCTTAACTACGAGCAGTACTTC. Its translation is CASSLNYEQYF.

The rearrangement links TRBV28 to TRBJ2-7, with 13 bases lining up with TRBD2. Germline V lookup: CDR1 MDHEN, CDR2 SYDVKM. J was trimmed by 6 bases and V by 3 bases; bases with no gene match: 8. The CDR3 loop spans 16 amino acids. CDR3 nucleotides: TGTGCCAGCAGTTTCCCCCAGACTAGCGGGAGGAGCGAGCAGTACTTC. Translated, it gives CASSFPQTSGRSEQYF.

CDR3 protein: CSVDFIPETQYF. DNA for the CDR3: TGCAGCGTTGACTTTATCCCAGAGACCCAGTACTTC. V is TRBV29-1 and J is TRBJ2-5; D is uncertain. The CDR3 loop spans 12 amino acids. V was trimmed by 3 bases and J by 4 bases, leaving 9 bases between them. In germline, CDR1 is SQVTM, CDR2 ANQGSEA.

The CDR3 sequence is CATSGGVQETQYF. Here the CDR3 DNA reads TGTGCTACCTCAGGCGGGGTTCAAGAGACCCAGTACTTC. The rearrangement links TRBV7-7 to TRBJ2-5; D is perhaps TRBD2 (6 bases). The length of the CDR3 is 13 residues. Germline assignment: CDR1 SSHAT and CDR2 FNYEAQ (reference sequence).

The V gene is TRBV7-8, the J gene TRBJ2-7; tentatively, D is TRBD1 (5 bases). The CDR3 has 13 residues. The V end lost 5 bases, the J end lost 4 bases, and 12 bases lay between the germline ends. Germline V gene data show CDR1 as SGHVS and CDR2 as FQNEAQ. In DNA form, the CDR3 reads TGTGCCAGCAGCCCAGGGTTGGGGTACGAGCAGTACTTC. It translates to CASSPGLGYEQYF.

V gene TRBV7-8 combines with J gene TRBJ2-3; TRBD2 matches 9 bases. Germline V gene lookup returns CDR1 SGHVS and CDR2 FQNEAQ. The V gene end was trimmed by 2 bases and the J gene end by 4 bases; junction bases not matched to a gene: 7. The CDR3 covers 16 residues. CDR3 sequence reads: CASSLRPSGNSDTQYF. DNA of the CDR3: TGTGCCAGCAGCTTAAGGCCTAGCGGGAACTCAGATACGCAGTATTTT.

V usage is TRBV27 and J usage is TRBJ1-2; 7 positions match TRBD1. This CDR3 spans 12 amino acids. Trimming removed 3 bases from V and 8 bases from J; junction bases left unmatched: 3. Germline CDR1 reads MNHEY; CDR2 reads SMNVEV (reference sequence). CDR3: CASSFRGGGYTF. The CDR3 DNA reads as TGTGCCAGCAGTTTTCGAGGGGGCGGCTACACCTTC.

The chain uses TRBV18 and TRBJ1-2; the D gene is possibly TRBD1 (6 bases). This CDR3 comprises 14 residues. The germline CDR1 and CDR2 sequences are KGHSH and LQKENI. V lost 6 bases and J lost 0, with 11 bases in between. CDR3 loop: CASSTRTANYGYTF. Here the CDR3 DNA reads TGTGCCAGCTCGACCCGGACAGCTAACTATGGCTACACCTTC.